Presented here are 31 T cell receptor beta chains from one specimen sequenced in a study of T cell repertoires in cytomegalovirus infection. Using its own MiXCR run on the reads, TCRdb lists one record per CDR3 protein. The table records roughly 990,000 distinct CDR3 sequences, approximately 30% of them present only once. No cognate antigen is known for these TCRs. The sample here was cultured CD8+ T cells from PBMCs, taken from culture after CMV antigen stimulation. The receptor set was obtained from a human donor in good health (CMV status not recorded). Some clones in this sample may be carry-over from other donors' samples.

This clonotype showed up just a few times. For the CDR3, the DNA is TGTGCCAGCAGTTCCTCTAACGGTGTGACCTACGAGCAGTACGTC. Translating it yields CASSSSNGVTYEQYV. V and J are TRBV12-3 or TRBV12-4 and TRBJ2-7; D is ambiguous. CDR3 length: 15 residues. V lost 4 bases, J lost 2 bases, and 15 bases lay in between.

This clonotype occurred a few times. The V call is TRBV15, the J call TRBJ1-2; 8 bases match TRBD1. After removal of 4 bases from V and 1 base from J, the junction contained 8 bases not matched to a gene. Germline V gene data show CDR1 as LNHNV and CDR2 as YYDKDF (reference sequence). The CDR3 loop spans 16 amino acids. The CDR3 DNA sequence: TGTGCCACCAGCACCAGACAGGGGACCTATAACTATGGCTACACCTTC. It encodes CATSTRQGTYNYGYTF.

This clonotype has ten or more counts. This rearrangement joins TRBV7-6 to TRBJ2-7; 7 positions agree with TRBD1. CDR3 length equals 16 residues. The germline V gene encodes CDR1 SGHVS and CDR2 FNYEAQ. V lost 5 bases to trimming and J lost 7 bases; unmatched junction nucleotides: 17. Here the CDR3 DNA reads TGTGCCAGCAGCCCTAGAGGGAGACAGGGAGATAGGGAGCAGTACTTC. Amino acid sequence: CASSPRGRQGDREQYF. The whole variable domain, remainder taken from reference TRBV7-6 and TRBJ2-7, is GAGVSQSPRYKVTKRGQDVALRCDPISGHVSLYWYRQALGQGPEFLTYFNYEAQQDKSGLPNDRFSAERPEGSISTLTIQRTEQRDSAMYRCASSPRGRQGDREQYFGPGTRLTVT.

The rearrangement joins TRBV5-6 to TRBJ2-1, with 12 bases lining up with TRBD2. The junction had 5 bases not matched to a gene; V was cut back by 4 bases and J by 6 bases. Germline-derived CDR1 and CDR2 are SGHDT and YYEEEE. CDR3 length: 15 amino acids. The CDR3 loop reads CASSDLAGGGNEQFF. Written as DNA, the CDR3 is TGTGCCAGCAGCGATCTAGCGGGGGGGGGCAATGAGCAGTTCTTC.

This clonotype has a handful of counts. The chain combines TRBV7-2 with TRBJ2-7, with 8 bases aligning to TRBD1. There are 15 residues in the CDR3. The germline V gene has CDR1 SGHTA and CDR2 FQGNSA. Germline trimming cut 5 bases from V and 2 bases from J; bases unmatched to any gene: 8. The CDR3 here is CASSLTGQVAYEQYV. The CDR3 DNA reads as TGTGCCAGCAGCCTGACGGGACAGGTGGCCTACGAGCAGTACGTC.

The chain employs TRBV4-1 and TRBJ2-3; D is undetermined. Trimming cost V 2 bases and J 3 bases, with 21 bases left between them. The length of the CDR3 is 18 residues. From germline, CDR1 is MGHRA and CDR2 YSYEKL. Written as DNA, the CDR3 is TGCGCCAGCAGCCAAAGAGAGAGGTCGGAAACTGGGACAGATACGCAGTATTTT. Translation gives CASSQRERSETGTDTQYF.

This clonotype was observed many times. The chain recombines TRBV7-2 with TRBJ1-5; D gene unclear. Per germline, CDR1 SGHTA and CDR2 FQGNSA. Deletions cut 5 bases from V and 3 bases from J, with 11 bases between. The CDR3 runs to 14 residues. This chain's CDR3 is CASSPLGHNQPQHF. The CDR3 bases are TGTGCCAGCAGCCCTTTGGGCCACAATCAGCCCCAGCATTTT.

The rearrangement uses TRBV20-1 and TRBJ1-1; the D gene is possibly TRBD1 (5 bases). Germline V CDR1 and CDR2: DFQATT, SNEGSKA (reference sequence). The CDR3 sequence is 14 residues long. Trimming cost V 2 bases and J 2 bases, with 12 bases left between them. CDR3 sequence reads: CSARPPGENTEAFF. The CDR3 DNA is TGCAGTGCTAGACCTCCGGGGGAAAACACTGAAGCTTTCTTT.

CDR3 amino acids: CASSWGGTSGNLDEQFF. The CDR3, as DNA: TGCGCCAGCAGCTGGGGTGGGACTAGCGGAAATCTAGATGAGCAGTTCTTC. The chain recombines TRBV5-1 with TRBJ2-1; 11 positions agree with TRBD2. Germline-derived CDR1 and CDR2 are SGHRS and YFSETQ. The CDR3 is 17 residues long. Trimming took 3 bases from V and 8 from J; bases not matched to a gene: 13.

V is TRBV12-3 or TRBV12-4 and J is TRBJ2-3; a weak D match, TRBD2 (7 bases). The germline V and J ends were trimmed by 7 bases and 2 bases, with 16 bases remaining between them. The CDR3 sequence is 15 residues long. The CDR3 loop reads CASTLGGGLTDTQYF. The CDR3 DNA reads as TGTGCCAGCACCCTGGGCGGGGGCCTCACAGATACGCAGTATTTT.

This clonotype came up a few times. The V and J genes are TRBV27 and TRBJ1-5; D unclear. The CDR3 runs to 14 residues. V shed 3 bases and J shed 7 bases, with 13 bases lying between them. Germline V gives CDR1 MNHEY, CDR2 SMNVEV (reference sequence). The CDR3 DNA is TGTGCCAGCAGTTTTAATCCCAGGAACCAGCCCCAGCATTTT. This translates into CASSFNPRNQPQHF.

Only a few counts were recorded for this clonotype. The chain recombines TRBV19 with TRBJ2-2, with a possible D match to TRBD2 (6 bases). Between the trimmed V and J ends, which lost 5 bases and 7 bases, there was a span of 8 bases. This CDR3 is 12 amino acids long. Germline V CDR1 and CDR2: LNHDA, SQIVND (reference sequence). CDR3 sequence: CASSVGGGELFF. The CDR3 coding sequence is TGTGCCAGTAGTGTCGGGGGCGGGGAGCTGTTTTTT.

This clonotype ranks as medium-sized. The rearrangement uses TRBV7-2 and TRBJ2-1; unclear D gene. Trimming pared 4 bases from V and 7 bases from J, leaving 17 bases between. The CDR3 has 15 amino acids. Per the germline V gene, CDR1 is SGHTA and CDR2 is FQGNSA. The CDR3 region is CASSSPMGLGNEQFF. DNA for the CDR3: TGTGCCAGCAGCTCCCCTATGGGGTTGGGGAATGAGCAGTTCTTC.

The genes are TRBV12-3 or TRBV12-4 and TRBJ2-5; TRBD2 might be the D (5 bases). V lost 8 bases, J lost 2 bases, and 18 bases lay in between. The CDR3 extends over 15 amino acids. CDR3 sequence (DNA): TGTGCCAGCCAACCCACTATCGGGAAGCAAGAGACCCAGTACTTC. Translated: CASQPTIGKQETQYF.

The chain joins TRBV20-1 to TRBJ1-2; 8 bases are shared with TRBD1. CDR3 size: 15 residues. After removal of 0 bases from V and 8 bases from J, the junction contained 11 bases not matched to a gene. Germline V gives CDR1 DFQATT, CDR2 SNEGSKA (reference sequence). As DNA, the CDR3 is TGCAGTGCTAGAGATAGTCGGCAGGGGGCGGGCGGCTACACCTTC. This sequence encodes CSARDSRQGAGGYTF.

This clonotype was seen more than once but under ten times. This chain links TRBV4-1 with TRBJ2-5; tentatively, D is TRBD1 or TRBD2 (7 bases each). The germline V and J ends were trimmed by 0 bases and 5 bases, with 13 bases remaining between them. The CDR3 contains 15 residues. CDR1 and CDR2 (germline): MGHRA, YSYEKL. CDR3 region: CASSQDRGGPETQYF. For the CDR3, the DNA is TGCGCCAGCAGCCAAGACAGGGGGGGCCCGGAGACCCAGTACTTC.

V usage is TRBV6-2 or TRBV6-3 and J usage is TRBJ1-5; D ambiguous. V dropped 6 bases and J dropped 2 bases, with 11 bases sitting between them. This CDR3 has 14 residues. Germline CDR1 MNHEY, CDR2 SVGEGT. The CDR3 here is CASSPGEGNQPQHF. CDR3 bases: TGTGCCAGCAGCCCCGGGGAGGGCAATCAGCCCCAGCATTTT.

The V and J genes are TRBV7-9 and TRBJ2-7, with D perhaps matching TRBD1 or TRBD2 (5 bases each). V lost 4 bases and J lost 5, with 12 bases in between. The V gene's germline CDR1 is SEHNR and CDR2 FQNEAQ (reference sequence). This CDR3 contains 13 residues. Written as DNA, the CDR3 is TGTGCCAGCAGCTCTGATCGGGACGACGAGCAGTACTTC. Translated, it gives CASSSDRDDEQYF.

V is TRBV2 and J is TRBJ1-2; 11 bases match TRBD1. With V trimmed by 4 bases and J by 2 bases, 6 bases remained unmatched. In germline, CDR1 is SNHLY, CDR2 FYNNEI. The CDR3 totals 16 residues. The CDR3 loop reads CASSGSDRGRNYGYTF. CDR3 in DNA: TGTGCCAGCAGTGGATCGGACAGGGGGCGCAACTATGGCTACACCTTC.

In this sample, this clonotype turned up a few times. The chain is built from TRBV12-3 or TRBV12-4 and TRBJ1-5; maybe TRBD1 (5 bases). V lost 5 bases to trimming and J lost 0 bases, with 23 bases between them. The CDR3 runs to 19 residues. The CDR3: CASSRPGGGDRYSNQPQHF. As DNA, the CDR3 is TGTGCCAGCAGTAGACCCGGGGGGGGGGACCGATATAGCAATCAGCCCCAGCATTTT.

Regarding this clonotype: This may come from a read error, since a much larger clone is one base off. This chain joins TRBV7-2 and TRBJ2-1, with D unclear. V shed 7 bases and J shed 7 bases, with 14 bases lying between them. Per the germline V gene, CDR1 is SGHTA and CDR2 is FQGNSA. The CDR3 is 13 residues long. The CDR3 bases are TGTGCCAGCACTCCAGCCGGGCCAAATGAGCAGTTCTTC. It yields the protein CASTPAGPNEQFF.

This clonotype was seen ten or more times. The chain links TRBV7-8 to TRBJ1-1, with 8 bases lining up with TRBD1. J was trimmed by 0 bases and V by 5 bases; bases with no gene match: 5. From germline, CDR1 is SGHVS and CDR2 FQNEAQ. The CDR3 loop spans 15 amino acids. CDR3 DNA sequence: TGTGCCAGCAGCACAGGACAGGGAGTGAACACTGAAGCTTTCTTT. Amino acids: CASSTGQGVNTEAFF. The full variable domain, completed using reference TRBV7-8 and TRBJ1-1, is GAGVSQSPRYKVAKRGQDVALRCDPISGHVSLFWYQQALGQGPEFLTYFQNEAQLDKSGLPSDRFFAERPEGSVSTLKIQRTQQEDSAVYLCASSTGQGVNTEAFFGQGTRLTVV.

This clonotype was observed at least ten times. The chain combines TRBV7-2 with TRBJ2-2; no definite D call. Trimming removed 4 bases from V and 4 bases from J, with 10 bases in between. The CDR3 is 14 residues long. From germline, CDR1 is SGHTA and CDR2 FQGNSA. CDR3 in DNA: TGTGCCAGCAGCTCTCTTGGACCCACCGGGGAGCTGTTTTTT. It is translated as CASSSLGPTGELFF.

The genes are TRBV6-1 and TRBJ1-1; D unclear. The CDR3 consists of 12 residues. Germline values: CDR1 MNHNS, CDR2 SASEGT. Deletions cut 4 bases from V and 9 bases from J, with 12 bases between. CDR3 sequence reads: CASSAPAPQAFF. CDR3 nucleotides: TGTGCCAGCAGTGCTCCGGCCCCCCAAGCTTTCTTT.

This clonotype was counted between two and nine times. The V and J genes are TRBV6-6 and TRBJ2-2, with D unclear. Germline V gives CDR1 MNHNY, CDR2 SVGAGI (reference sequence). With 6 bases removed from V and 1 base from J, the gap between germline ends came to 9 bases. This CDR3 spans 14 amino acids. For the CDR3, the DNA is TGTGCCAGCAGGGGCTCTAGGAACACCGGGGAGCTGTTTTTT. This codes for CASRGSRNTGELFF.

As DNA, the CDR3 is TGCGCCAGCAGCCAGTTCTGGGACTCTGAAGCTTTCTTT. The encoded protein is CASSQFWDSEAFF. This chain uses TRBV4-1 with TRBJ1-1; weak D call: TRBD1 (5 bases). The CDR3 consists of 13 residues. V was shortened by 3 bases and J by 6 bases, with 11 bases between the two germline ends. Germline V CDR1 and CDR2: MGHRA, YSYEKL.

This clonotype was detected ten times or more. The J gene is TRBJ2-7, the V gene TRBV12-3 or TRBV12-4, with D tentatively TRBD1 (5 bases). CDR3 length: 15 amino acids. Trimming took 2 bases from V and 3 from J, leaving 14 bases between them. The CDR3 DNA reads as TGTGCCAGCAGTTTACAGGCCGACAGAAACTACGAGCAGTACGTC. Protein: CASSLQADRNYEQYV.

The chain carries TRBV11-2 and TRBJ2-3, with TRBD2 identical over 10 bases. The V gene's germline CDR1 is SGHAT and CDR2 FQNNGV. The ends lost 1 base at V and 5 bases at J; junction bases unmatched: 9. CDR3 length: 17 amino acids. Written as DNA, the CDR3 is TGTGCCAGCAGCTTAGGACGGCTAGCGGGGGTTTTAGATACGCAGTATTTT. Translating gives CASSLGRLAGVLDTQYF.

This clonotype was picked up many times. The chain carries TRBV6-5 and TRBJ2-5; 10 bases are a match to TRBD1. The CDR3 sequence is 18 residues long. Trimming cost V 0 bases and J 4 bases; bases outside gene matches: 11. Germline lookup yields CDR1 MNHEY and CDR2 SVGAGI. The CDR3 is CASSYSRTGTGAPETQYF. CDR3 bases: TGTGCCAGCAGTTACTCGAGAACTGGGACAGGGGCTCCAGAGACCCAGTACTTC.

This rearrangement joins TRBV29-1 to TRBJ1-1, with no clear D. The CDR3 consists of 12 residues. The V end lost 6 bases, the J end lost 1 base, and 9 bases lay between the germline ends. Germline V gene lookup returns CDR1 SQVTM and CDR2 ANQGSEA. The CDR3 coding sequence is TGCAGCGTCCAAGTTTCGAACACTGAAGCTTTCTTT. This sequence encodes CSVQVSNTEAFF.

The rearrangement links TRBV12-3 or TRBV12-4 to TRBJ1-4; 7 bases are a match to TRBD1. This CDR3 has 13 amino acids. The V and J ends lost 3 bases and 15 bases, in that order; junction bases with no gene match: 10. The CDR3 DNA follows: TGTGCCAGCAGTTTTCGACAGGGAGTAAAGATGTTTTTT. This translates into CASSFRQGVKMFF.